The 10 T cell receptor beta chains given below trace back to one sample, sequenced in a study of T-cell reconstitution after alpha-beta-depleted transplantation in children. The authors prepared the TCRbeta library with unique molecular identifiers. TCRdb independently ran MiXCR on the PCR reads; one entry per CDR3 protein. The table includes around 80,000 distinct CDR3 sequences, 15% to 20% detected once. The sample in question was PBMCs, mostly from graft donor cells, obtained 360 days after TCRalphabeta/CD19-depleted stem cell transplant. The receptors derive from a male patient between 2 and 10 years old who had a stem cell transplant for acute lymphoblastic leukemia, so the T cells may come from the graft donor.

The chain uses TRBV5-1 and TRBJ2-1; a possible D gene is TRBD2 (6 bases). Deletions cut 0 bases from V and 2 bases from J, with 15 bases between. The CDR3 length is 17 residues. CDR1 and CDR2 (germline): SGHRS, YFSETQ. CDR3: CASSLELGRGPYNEQFF. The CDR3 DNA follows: TGCGCCAGCAGCTTGGAGCTGGGGCGGGGACCCTACAATGAGCAGTTCTTC.

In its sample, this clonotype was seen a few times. The CDR3 coding sequence is TGTGCCAGCAGCTCCACGGGGTTTTTAGTCTCTGGGGCCAACGTCCTGACTTTC. It codes for CASSSTGFLVSGANVLTF. The rearrangement links TRBV11-1 to TRBJ2-6, with a possible D match to TRBD2 (5 bases). This CDR3 has 18 amino acids. The V end lost 4 bases, the J end lost 0 bases, and 16 bases lay between the germline ends. The germline V gene encodes CDR1 SGHAT and CDR2 FQDESV (reference sequence).

The CDR3 DNA reads TGTGCCAGCAGCATACTAGCCAGGGGAGATACGCAGTATTTT. This encodes CASSILARGDTQYF. The chain combines TRBV7-6 with TRBJ2-3; D is perhaps TRBD1 or TRBD2 (6 bases each). CDR3 size: 14 residues. Germline CDR1 and CDR2: SGHVS and FNYEAQ. The ends were cut back, 5 bases at V and 5 bases at J, with 14 bases in the middle.

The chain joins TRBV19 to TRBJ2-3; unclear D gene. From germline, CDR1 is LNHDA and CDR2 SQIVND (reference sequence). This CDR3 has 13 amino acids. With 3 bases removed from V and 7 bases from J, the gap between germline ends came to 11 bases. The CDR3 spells CASSMGLANTQYF. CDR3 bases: TGTGCCAGTAGTATGGGTCTGGCGAATACGCAGTATTTT.

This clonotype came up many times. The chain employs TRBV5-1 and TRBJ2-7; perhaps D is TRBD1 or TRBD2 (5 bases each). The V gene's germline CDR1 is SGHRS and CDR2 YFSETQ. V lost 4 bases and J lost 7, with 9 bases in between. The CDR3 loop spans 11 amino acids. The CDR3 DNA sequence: TGCGCCAGCAGCAGGTGGGGGGAGCAGTACTTC. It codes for CASSRWGEQYF.

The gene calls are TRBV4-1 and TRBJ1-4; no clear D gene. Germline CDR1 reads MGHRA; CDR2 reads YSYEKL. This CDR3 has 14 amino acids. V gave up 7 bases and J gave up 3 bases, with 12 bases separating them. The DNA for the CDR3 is TGCGCCAGCAAGGGAGGACGGCCTAATGAAAAACTGTTTTTT. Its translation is CASKGGRPNEKLFF.

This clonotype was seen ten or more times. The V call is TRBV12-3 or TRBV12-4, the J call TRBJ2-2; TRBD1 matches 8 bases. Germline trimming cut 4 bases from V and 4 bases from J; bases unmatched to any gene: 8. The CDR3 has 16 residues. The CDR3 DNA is TGTGCCAGCAGTTCTTCCAGGGGGCTGGGCACCGGGGAGCTGTTTTTT. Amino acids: CASSSSRGLGTGELFF.

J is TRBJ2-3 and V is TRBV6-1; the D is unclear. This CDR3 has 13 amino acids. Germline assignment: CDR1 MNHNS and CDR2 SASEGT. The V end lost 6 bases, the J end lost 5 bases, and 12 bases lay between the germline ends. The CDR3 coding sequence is TGTGCCAGCAGCTGGCAGCCGGGAGATACGCAGTATTTT. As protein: CASSWQPGDTQYF.

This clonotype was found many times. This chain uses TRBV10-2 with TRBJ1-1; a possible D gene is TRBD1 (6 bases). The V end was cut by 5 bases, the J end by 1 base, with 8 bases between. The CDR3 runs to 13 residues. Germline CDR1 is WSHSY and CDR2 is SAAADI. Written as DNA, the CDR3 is TGCGCCAGCAGTTCACAGGGGAACACTGAAGCTTTCTTT. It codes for CASSSQGNTEAFF.

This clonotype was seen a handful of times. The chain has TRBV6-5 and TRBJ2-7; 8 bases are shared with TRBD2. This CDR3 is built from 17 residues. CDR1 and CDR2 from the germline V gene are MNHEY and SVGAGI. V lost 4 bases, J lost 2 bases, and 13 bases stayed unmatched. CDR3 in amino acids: CASSSTGGPLRAYEQYF. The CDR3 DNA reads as TGTGCCAGCAGTTCTACGGGAGGGCCCCTGAGAGCCTACGAGCAGTACTTC.